This is a list of T cell receptor beta chains from one sample in a study of T-cell reconstitution after alpha-beta-depleted transplantation in children. TCRdb passed the PCR reads through MiXCR, listing each CDR3 protein once. The sample lists about 540,000 distinct CDR3 sequences; around 20% were seen once. The source material was PBMCs from the stem cell graft donor, sampled from the stem cell graft. The receptors originated from a human donor who donated a stem cell graft to a child with acute lymphoblastic leukemia. Each CDR3 is given with its conserved first and last residue. Each record gives: D gene, V gene, J gene, clone size, CDR3 DNA, CDR3 protein. D genes are given only for firm matches. The size of a clone is reported for some rows only, either as once, few or many, or as a class for expanded clones.

>TRBD1|TRBV5-1|TRBJ2-7|-
TGCGCCAGCAGCAGAATTCGGGGGACAGGGGTCTACGAGCAGTACTTC
CASSRIRGTGVYEQYF
>TRBD2|TRBV7-2|TRBJ2-2|-
TGTGCCAGCAGCCCGGTAGCGGGATGGGACACCGGGGAGCTGTTTTTT
CASSPVAGWDTGELFF
>-|TRBV20-1|TRBJ1-1|-
TGCAGTGCTAGAGATCTCCCAGGCCCAAACACTGAAGCTTTCTTT
CSARDLPGPNTEAFF
>TRBD2|TRBV6-5|TRBJ2-5|many
TGTGCCAGCAGTTACTCGGCTAGCGGGACGCAAGAGACCCAGTACTTC
CASSYSASGTQETQYF
>-|TRBV9|TRBJ1-2|few
TGTGCCAGCAGCGTAGCTTCAGGACGCGGCGGCTACACCTTC
CASSVASGRGGYTF
>-|TRBV4-2|TRBJ2-5|-
TGTGCCAGCAGCCCCCTAGGCCTAGCTCAACACCAAGAGACCCAGTACTTC
CASSPLGLAQHQETQYF
>TRBD1|TRBV5-1|TRBJ2-7|few
TGCGCCAGCAGCTTCGGCGACAGGGACGAGCAGTACTTC
CASSFGDRDEQYF
>-|TRBV20-1|TRBJ1-5|-
TGCAGTATCCCGGGACGGAACTATCAGCCCCAGCATTTT
CSIPGRNYQPQHF
>TRBD1|TRBV29-1|TRBJ1-5|-
TGCAGCGTTAGCGGACAGGGGTTCAATCAGCCCCAGCATTTT
CSVSGQGFNQPQHF
>-|TRBV11-1|TRBJ2-3|-
TGTGCCAGCAGCCCGCCGGGAAAGTGGATTTCTAACACAGATACGCAGTATTTT
CASSPPGKWISNTDTQYF
>TRBD2|TRBV20-1|TRBJ2-3|few
TGCAGTGCCCCTCTCTTGCGGGAGGGCTTACCCACAGATACGCAGTATTTT
CSAPLLREGLPTDTQYF
>-|TRBV27|TRBJ2-5|few
TGTGCCAGCAGTTTAAGCCGCCACCCTGAGACCCAGTACTTC
CASSLSRHPETQYF
>-|TRBV19|TRBJ2-3|-
TGTGCCAGTAGACAGGCAGATACGCAGTATTTT
CASRQADTQYF
>TRBD2|TRBV4-2|TRBJ2-7|many
TGTGCCAGCAGCCAAGTTCCGCGCGGGAGGGGTTACGAGCAGTACTTC
CASSQVPRGRGYEQYF
>TRBD1|TRBV29-1|TRBJ2-1|few
TGCAGCGTGGCGACAGGGATCACCTACAATGAGCAGTTCTTC
CSVATGITYNEQFF
>TRBD2|TRBV18|TRBJ2-7|-
TGTGCCAGCTCACCAGCCCGACTAGCGGCCTCCTACGAGCAGTACTTC
CASSPARLAASYEQYF
>TRBD2|TRBV11-1|TRBJ2-1|few
TGTGCCAGCACCAGACCCGAGGTGGGACTAGCGGGAGGGCCGGTGGATGAGCAGTTCTTC
CASTRPEVGLAGGPVDEQFF
>TRBD1|TRBV27|TRBJ2-7|few
TGTGCCAGCAGTTTATCAGGCGACAGGGGGTATTACGAGCAGTACTTC
CASSLSGDRGYYEQYF
>TRBD2|TRBV7-9|TRBJ2-7|few
TGTGCCAGCAGCTCAATACTAGCGGGAGGACCTACTGAGCAGTACTTC
CASSSILAGGPTEQYF
>TRBD1|TRBV5-5|TRBJ1-2|many
TGTGCCAGCAACCGTCCCGGGACAGACTATGGCTACACCTTC
CASNRPGTDYGYTF
>-|TRBV12-3/TRBV12-4|TRBJ2-6|-
TGTGCCAGCAGTTTAGGACAGTCCTCTGGGGCCAACGTCCTGACTTTC
CASSLGQSSGANVLTF
>-|TRBV7-9|TRBJ2-3|many
TGTGCCAGCGGGAATGGAAGGTATACGCAGTATTTT
CASGNGRYTQYF
>TRBD1|TRBV2|TRBJ2-1|many
TGTGCCAGCTCACCGGGACAGGGTTACAATGAGCAGTTCTTC
CASSPGQGYNEQFF
>-|TRBV25-1|TRBJ2-7|-
TGTGCCAGCAGTGAGTTGGCCTACGAGCAGTACTTC
CASSELAYEQYF
>-|TRBV29-1|TRBJ2-1|few
TGCAGCGTTGAAAGGGGTGAGCAGTTCTTC
CSVERGEQFF
>TRBD1|TRBV29-1|TRBJ1-4|-
TGCAGCGTTCTAACAGGGGGACGGGGGATAAAACTGTTTTTT
CSVLTGGRGIKLFF